There are many counts of the clone carrying this TCR beta chain. These data originate in a study of T cells in Graves' hyperthyroidism and ophthalmopathy. The germline V gene has CDR1 WSHSY and CDR2 SAAADI. CDR3 length: 15 residues. V was pared by 3 bases and J by 6 bases, with 15 bases between. TCR beta CDR3 regions were amplified from RNA transcripts. An initial round of RT-PCR targeting the TCR CDR3 relied on the HTBI primer set. TCRdb re-derived calls from the multiplex PCR reads in MiXCR, one entry per CDR3 protein. The top ten clones hold about 14% of a sample with approximately 640,000 distinct CDR3 sequences, around 16% of them seen once.

The clonotype originates from a man aged 45-60 years with Graves' hyperthyroidism. The rearrangement joins TRBV10-2 to TRBJ1-5; D is undetermined. Sequencing was performed on blood. The CDR3 reads CASSDSDVWGQPQHF. For the CDR3, the DNA is TGCGCCAGCAGTGATTCGGACGTGTGGGGTCAGCCCCAGCATTTT.